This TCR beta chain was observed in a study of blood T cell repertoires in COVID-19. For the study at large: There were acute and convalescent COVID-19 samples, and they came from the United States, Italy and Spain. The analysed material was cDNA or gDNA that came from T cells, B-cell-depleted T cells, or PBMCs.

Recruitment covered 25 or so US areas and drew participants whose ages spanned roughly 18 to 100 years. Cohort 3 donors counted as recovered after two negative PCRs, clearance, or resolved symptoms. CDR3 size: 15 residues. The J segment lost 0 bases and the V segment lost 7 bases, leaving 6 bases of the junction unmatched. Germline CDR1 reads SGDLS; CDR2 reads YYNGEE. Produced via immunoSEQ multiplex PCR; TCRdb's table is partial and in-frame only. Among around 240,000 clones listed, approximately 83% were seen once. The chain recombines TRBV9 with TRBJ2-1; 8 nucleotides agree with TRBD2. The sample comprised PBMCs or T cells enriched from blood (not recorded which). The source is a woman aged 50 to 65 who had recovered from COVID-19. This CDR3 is CASGKSGSSYNEQFF. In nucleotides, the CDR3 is TGTGCCAGCGGCAAGAGCGGGAGCTCCTACAATGAGCAGTTCTTC.